This T cell receptor beta chain comes out of a study of T cells in Graves' hyperthyroidism and ophthalmopathy. The CDR3 is made up of 17 amino acids. The junction had 13 bases not matched to a gene; V was cut back by 4 bases and J by 7 bases. Germline V gene data show CDR1 as MDHEN and CDR2 as SYDVKM. Amplification targeted TCR beta CDR3 regions from RNA transcripts. The TCR CDR3 first-round RT-PCR relied on the HTBI primer set. TCRdb ran MiXCR on the multiplex PCR reads and lists one entry per CDR3 protein. Of hundreds of thousands of distinct CDR3 sequences in the sample, 12% to 15% were seen once. This clonotype has at least ten counts.

This receptor was obtained from a woman younger than 35 with Graves' hyperthyroidism. The chain is built from TRBV28 and TRBJ2-5, with 12 bases matching TRBD2. Sequenced: blood. The CDR3 DNA is TGTGCCAGCAGTTCTCTAGCGGGAGGGCCGCGTGGGGTGACCCAGTACTTC. It codes for CASSSLAGGPRGVTQYF.